Following are 18 T cell receptor beta chains from one sample sequenced in a study of blood T cell repertoires in COVID-19 (dated by TCRdb to 2018 to 2021). The library was generated by the immunoSEQ multiplex PCR assay. TCRdb obtained this table from immuneACCESS and retained in-frame rearrangements with V and J assigned. These tables miss some clones; where compared with another copy, unresolved V genes account for less than half of the shortfall, and the remainder is unexplained. The sample includes approximately 280,000 clones, with roughly 86% observed a single time. The ten biggest clones cover approximately 2.2% of the sample. Material: peripheral blood. These receptors were obtained from a woman in her 30s who had recovered from COVID-19.

CDR3 sequence reads: CASSLAGTPYKFF. The DNA of the CDR3 is TGTGCCAGCAGCCTAGCCGGGACTCCCTATAAGTTCTTC. The rearrangement links TRBV11-2 to TRBJ2-1, with D maybe TRBD2 (6 bases). Trimming pared 5 bases from V and 14 bases from J, leaving 19 bases between. Germline-derived CDR1 and CDR2 are SGHAT and FQNNGV. The CDR3 contains 13 residues.

This clone was seen a single time. This chain links TRBV5-4 with TRBJ2-7, with 14 bases matching TRBD2. The CDR3 has 16 amino acids. Per germline, CDR1 SGHNT and CDR2 YYREEE (reference sequence). Losses at the gene ends were 4 bases for V and 0 bases for J; bases not matched to a gene: 3. Here the CDR3 DNA reads TGTGCCAGCAGCGACGGGACTAGCGGGAGCTCCTACGAGCAGTACTTC. The encoded protein is CASSDGTSGSSYEQYF.

This chain connects TRBV11-2 to TRBJ1-6; D ambiguous. Per the germline V gene, CDR1 is SGHAT and CDR2 is FQNNGV. The length of the CDR3 is 14 residues. V was shortened by 2 bases and J by 10 bases, with 12 bases between the two germline ends. The CDR3 DNA reads as TGTGCCAGCAGCTTAATCGGAGGTGGCTCACCCCTCCACTTT. It encodes CASSLIGGGSPLHF.

This chain joins TRBV27 and TRBJ2-7, with 9 bases lining up with TRBD2. The CDR3 consists of 15 residues. In germline, CDR1 is MNHEY, CDR2 SMNVEV (reference sequence). The trim removed 5 bases at V and 3 bases at J, leaving 8 bases unmatched. CDR3 loop: CASSIFAGGDYEQYF. For the CDR3, the DNA is TGTGCCAGCAGTATCTTTGCGGGAGGGGACTACGAGCAGTACTTC.

The rearrangement uses TRBV29-1 and TRBJ2-5; 12 bases map to TRBD2. The CDR3 runs 15 residues. Germline loops: CDR1 SQVTM, CDR2 ANQGSEA. The J segment lost 2 bases and the V segment lost 7 bases, leaving 8 bases of the junction unmatched. The CDR3 is CSAATLAGGQETQYF. CDR3 sequence (DNA): TGCAGCGCCGCAACGCTAGCGGGAGGGCAAGAGACCCAGTACTTC.

The chain has TRBV11-2 and TRBJ2-5; D not certain. This CDR3 contains 16 residues. Trimming took 2 bases from V and 1 from J, leaving 14 bases between them. Germline loops: CDR1 SGHAT, CDR2 FQNNGV. CDR3 coding DNA: TGTGCCAGCAGCTTACTCGGTCTACAGTTCCAAGAGACCCAGTACTTC. Translation: CASSLLGLQFQETQYF.

The chain employs TRBV7-2 and TRBJ1-1, with 7 bases that match TRBD1. Germline lookup yields CDR1 SGHTA and CDR2 FQGNSA. The junction had 15 bases not matched to a gene; V was cut back by 1 base and J by 1 base. CDR3 size: 19 residues. Here the CDR3 reads CASSLGGSRDRISNTEAFF. The CDR3 DNA sequence: TGTGCCAGCAGCTTAGGTGGAAGTCGGGACAGAATATCGAACACTGAAGCTTTCTTT.

The rearrangement joins TRBV3-1 (or the pseudogene TRBV3-2) to TRBJ2-7, with 7 positions matching TRBD1. The CDR3 loop spans 15 amino acids. The junction had 9 bases not matched to a gene; V was cut back by 4 bases and J by 3 bases. In germline, CDR1 is LGHDT, CDR2 YNNKEL (reference sequence). This chain's CDR3 is CASSPLGTAVYEQYF. DNA of the CDR3: TGTGCCAGCAGCCCTCTTGGGACAGCCGTCTACGAGCAGTACTTC.

This chain links TRBV11-3 with TRBJ2-1, with 7 bases lining up with TRBD1. Germline values: CDR1 SGHNT, CDR2 YENEEA. The CDR3 spans 17 residues. The V segment lost 0 bases and the J segment 1 base; nucleotides outside the gene matches: 6. The CDR3 spells CASSLEGQGVSYNEQFF. CDR3 DNA sequence: TGTGCCAGCAGCTTAGAAGGGCAGGGGGTTTCCTACAATGAGCAGTTCTTC.

The chain employs TRBV21-1 and TRBJ2-1; TRBD1, the table's D call, was not compared with the DNA. TRBV21-1 is a listed pseudogene. The CDR3 spans 13 residues. CDR3 amino acids: CASSRQGFNEQFF. The CDR3 DNA sequence: TGTGCCAGCAGCAGACAGGGGTTCAATGAGCAGTTCTTC.

This clone was seen a single time. The chain has TRBV4-2 and TRBJ2-1; the match to TRBD2 covers 12 bases. Germline V gene sequence: CDR1 LGHNA, CDR2 YNFKEQ. J gave up 6 bases and V 2 bases, and 2 bases lay outside the gene matches. The CDR3 length is 15 residues. The CDR3 region has the DNA TGTGCCAGCAGCCAACGGACTAGCGGGGTCAATGAGCAGTTCTTC. It is translated as CASSQRTSGVNEQFF.

The rearrangement uses TRBV7-2 and TRBJ2-2, with D possibly TRBD2 on 7 matching bases. V was trimmed by 5 bases and J by 2 bases, leaving 18 bases between them. Germline V lookup: CDR1 SGHTA, CDR2 FQGNSA. The length of the CDR3 is 17 residues. CDR3 amino acids: CASSRRGASGNTGELFF. The DNA for the CDR3 is TGTGCCAGCAGCCGCCGGGGGGCTAGCGGAAACACCGGGGAGCTGTTTTTT.

The genes are TRBV5-6 and TRBJ2-3; 7 bases are a match to TRBD2. The V and J ends lost 2 bases and 0 bases, in that order; junction bases with no gene match: 6. The CDR3 length is 16 residues. Germline V gene lookup returns CDR1 SGHDT and CDR2 YYEEEE. CDR3 sequence (DNA): TGTGCCAGCAGCTTCAAAGCGGGACCAAGCACAGATACGCAGTATTTT. It codes for CASSFKAGPSTDTQYF.

The V gene is TRBV19, the J gene TRBJ1-6; 7 positions match TRBD1. Unmatched junction bases numbered 9, after V lost 9 bases and J lost 4 bases. The CDR3 has 15 residues. CDR1 is LNHDA and CDR2 is SQIVND in the germline V gene (reference sequence). CDR3 DNA sequence: TGTGCCAGCTATAGACAGGGCTGTTATAATTCACCCCTCCACTTT. Translating it yields CASYRQGCYNSPLHF.

J is TRBJ1-1 and V is TRBV25-1; 7 nucleotides agree with TRBD1. Unmatched junction bases numbered 14, after V lost 7 bases and J lost 3 bases. CDR3 length equals 16 residues. CDR1 MGHDK and CDR2 SYGVNS come from the germline V gene. The CDR3 protein is CASKSSTTGLDTEAFF. CDR3 coding DNA: TGTGCCAGCAAAAGTTCGACGACAGGGTTGGACACTGAAGCTTTCTTT.

V and J are TRBV6-1 and TRBJ2-7, with 9 bases matching TRBD1. Germline trimming cut 1 base from V and 10 bases from J; bases unmatched to any gene: 11. This CDR3 spans 15 amino acids. Germline V gene lookup returns CDR1 MNHNS and CDR2 SASEGT. CDR3 DNA: TGTGCCAGCAGTGAAGTGGGGACAGGGTTGAGAAAACAGTACTTC. Protein: CASSEVGTGLRKQYF.

The V call is TRBV24-1, the J call TRBJ2-3; 10 bases match TRBD2. J lost 0 bases, V lost 2 bases, and 10 bases had no gene match. Germline lookup yields CDR1 KGHDR and CDR2 SFDVKD. The CDR3 totals 19 residues. Written as DNA, the CDR3 is TGTGCCACCAGTGATTCTGCCTACTCGACTAGCGGGAGCACAGATACGCAGTATTTT. It yields the protein CATSDSAYSTSGSTDTQYF.

This clone was counted only a few times. The genes are TRBV9 and TRBJ2-2, with D hard to call. The CDR3 covers 15 residues. Germline CDR1 and CDR2: SGDLS and YYNGEE. Deletions cut 3 bases from V and 6 bases from J, with 15 bases between. The CDR3 reads CASSEAGAGPGELFF. DNA of the CDR3: TGTGCCAGCAGCGAGGCCGGCGCTGGGCCCGGGGAGCTGTTTTTT.